This passage covers 31 T cell receptor beta chains from one sample sequenced in a study of blood T cells in healthy people across ages. The use of a sample-barcoded 5' primer and a J-beta primer mix characterized a second PCR of about 6 to 12 cycles. A single record per CDR3 protein comes from TCRdb applying MiXCR to the 5' RACE reads. This table has hundreds of thousands of distinct CDR3 sequences, 20% to 25% appearing once. The sequenced material came from blood. All receptors derive from a man between 65 and 85 years old in good health.

V usage is TRBV7-2 and J usage is TRBJ2-3; 8 positions agree with TRBD1. Per germline, CDR1 SGHTA and CDR2 FQGNSA. The ends lost 4 bases at V and 5 bases at J; junction bases unmatched: 11. There are 16 residues in the CDR3. The CDR3: CTSSSSVKTGVDTQYF. CDR3 nucleotide sequence: TGTACCAGCAGCTCCTCAGTTAAGACAGGGGTAGATACGCAGTATTTT.

V usage is TRBV28 and J usage is TRBJ2-7, with TRBD1 as a possible D gene (5 bases). Germline V gives CDR1 MDHEN, CDR2 SYDVKM. Trimming pared 6 bases from V and 3 bases from J, leaving 12 bases between. This CDR3 comprises 13 residues. The CDR3 loop reads CASRTGTLYEQYF. The CDR3 coding sequence is TGTGCCAGCAGAACAGGTACCCTCTACGAGCAGTACTTC.

This clonotype was observed a few times. The CDR3 coding sequence is TGCGCCAGCAGCCAAGATGGACAGGGAGTCTCTCGAGCTTTCTTT. Residues: CASSQDGQGVSRAFF. The chain recombines TRBV4-1 with TRBJ1-1, with 8 bases that match TRBD1. Germline CDR1 and CDR2: MGHRA and YSYEKL. J lost 10 bases, V lost 0 bases, and 10 bases had no gene match. The CDR3 has 15 residues.

V gene TRBV18 combines with J gene TRBJ1-1; maybe TRBD1 (5 bases). This CDR3 is built from 14 residues. In germline, CDR1 is KGHSH, CDR2 LQKENI. The germline V and J ends were trimmed by 4 bases and 0 bases, with 9 bases remaining between them. The chain's CDR3 is CASSLKDMNTEAFF. The DNA for the CDR3 is TGTGCCAGCTCACTAAAGGACATGAACACTGAAGCTTTCTTT.

The chain employs TRBV24-1 and TRBJ2-2; weak D call: TRBD2 (6 bases). This CDR3 contains 15 residues. Germline V gene sequence: CDR1 KGHDR, CDR2 SFDVKD. Trimming cost V 3 bases and J 7 bases, with 14 bases left between them. The CDR3 DNA is TGTGCCACCAGTGATCCTCGACTAGGCGGCGGGGAGCTGTTTTTT. Translation gives CATSDPRLGGGELFF.

V is TRBV6-1 and J is TRBJ1-1; D may be TRBD1 (5 bases). V was cut by 6 bases and J by 5 bases, with 19 bases left in between. This CDR3 is built from 15 residues. CDR1 is MNHNS and CDR2 is SASEGT in the germline V gene. The CDR3 protein is CASSLAGGGGTEAFF. The CDR3 DNA sequence: TGTGCCAGCAGCCTCGCGGGGGGAGGCGGAACTGAAGCTTTCTTT.

This clonotype showed up just a few times. CDR3 sequence (DNA): TGTGCCACCAGCAATGGGCCGAGCACAGATACGCAGTATTTT. It yields the protein CATSNGPSTDTQYF. V usage is TRBV15 and J usage is TRBJ2-3; D not certain. Germline V gene lookup returns CDR1 LNHNV and CDR2 YYDKDF (reference sequence). The CDR3 length is 14 residues. The V end lost 4 bases, the J end lost 0 bases, and 8 bases lay between the germline ends.

The CDR3: CASSLGPRDTQYF. Here the CDR3 DNA reads TGTGCCAGCAGCCTCGGGCCCAGGGATACGCAGTATTTT. This chain uses TRBV3-1 with TRBJ2-3; D is uncertain. V lost 4 bases and J lost 6, with 11 bases in between. The CDR3 runs 13 residues. CDR1 LGHDT and CDR2 YNNKEL come from the germline V gene (reference sequence).

The V gene is TRBV28, the J gene TRBJ2-1; 11 bases fit TRBD2. Germline V gene lookup returns CDR1 MDHEN and CDR2 SYDVKM. Trimming cost V 5 bases and J 5 bases; bases outside gene matches: 11. This CDR3 region has 17 residues. CDR3 DNA sequence: TGTGCCAGCAGTCCCCCTACTAGCGGGAGTAGGCACAATGAGCAGTTCTTC. Amino acid sequence: CASSPPTSGSRHNEQFF.

The chain couples TRBV5-1 to TRBJ1-1, with D maybe TRBD1 (5 bases). Trimming cost V 4 bases and J 3 bases, with 13 bases left between them. Looked up from germline, CDR1 is SGHRS and CDR2 is YFSETQ. The CDR3 covers 14 residues. CDR3 DNA: TGCGCCAGCAGCGAGCTCGGGGGGGACACTGAAGCTTTCTTT. Residues: CASSELGGDTEAFF.

There are a few counts of this clonotype. The genes are TRBV20-1 and TRBJ2-1; tentative D call: TRBD2 (6 bases). V was cut by 7 bases and J by 10 bases, with 17 bases left in between. This CDR3 is built from 12 residues. The V gene's germline CDR1 is DFQATT and CDR2 SNEGSKA (reference sequence). The CDR3 here is CSGGSGQVEQFF. CDR3 coding DNA: TGCAGTGGGGGTAGCGGCCAGGTAGAGCAGTTCTTC.

V and J are TRBV11-2 and TRBJ2-2, with 11 bases lining up with TRBD2. CDR3 length: 17 amino acids. Germline V lookup: CDR1 SGHAT, CDR2 FQNNGV. Trimming cost V 4 bases and J 6 bases; bases outside gene matches: 10. The CDR3 DNA reads as TGTGCCAGCAGCTCGTTTAGCGGGAGGGCCGTGGCCGGGGAGCTGTTTTTT. This codes for CASSSFSGRAVAGELFF.

The chain couples TRBV28 to TRBJ1-2; D is ambiguous. Per the germline V gene, CDR1 is MDHEN and CDR2 is SYDVKM. This CDR3 is 14 amino acids long. The V gene lost 1 base and the J gene lost 0 bases, with 6 bases spanning the gap. CDR3 coding DNA: TGTGCCAGCAGTTTATTTCTGGCTAACTATGGCTACACCTTC. It codes for CASSLFLANYGYTF.

The J gene is TRBJ2-5, the V gene TRBV10-3; 11 nucleotides align to TRBD2. The germline gives CDR1 ENHRY, CDR2 SYGVKD. Trimming removed 3 bases from V and 5 bases from J; junction bases left unmatched: 2. The CDR3 has 14 residues. CDR3 DNA sequence: TGTGCCATCAGTGACACTAGCGGGAGTGAGACCCAGTACTTC. Protein product: CAISDTSGSETQYF.

The DNA of the CDR3 is TGTGCCAGCAGCTTATTCGCCTACGAGCAGTACTTC. It is translated as CASSLFAYEQYF. V usage is TRBV5-5 and J usage is TRBJ2-7, with D unresolved. Per germline, CDR1 SGHKS and CDR2 YYEKEE (reference sequence). Trimming cost V 2 bases and J 2 bases, with 5 bases left between them. This CDR3 contains 12 residues.

The chain employs TRBV4-3 and TRBJ1-4, with 9 bases aligning to TRBD1. Germline V lookup: CDR1 LGHNA, CDR2 YSLEER. V gave up 2 bases and J gave up 3 bases; unmatched junction bases: 10. The CDR3 spans 18 residues. In nucleotides, the CDR3 is TGCGCCAGCAGCCAACGCCGGACAGGGGATTACGCTAATGAAAAACTGTTTTTT. Encoded protein: CASSQRRTGDYANEKLFF.

As to this clonotype: Because the CDR3 is missing its conserved closing phenylalanine or tryptophan, this is likely a read error. The chain employs TRBV15 and TRBJ2-5, with 12 bases aligning to TRBD2. From germline, CDR1 is LNHNV and CDR2 YYDKDF (reference sequence). The CDR3 loop spans 16 amino acids. V lost 5 bases and J lost 5; bases outside the gene matches: 9. CDR3 amino acids: CATSFGLAGSGETQYL. DNA of the CDR3: TGTGCCACCAGCTTTGGACTAGCGGGAAGTGGTGAGACCCAGTACCTC.

The gene calls are TRBV2 and TRBJ2-5; TRBD1 aligns across 8 bases. V lost 4 bases, J lost 1 base, and 8 bases stayed unmatched. The CDR3 runs to 16 residues. Germline values: CDR1 SNHLY, CDR2 FYNNEI. The CDR3 coding sequence is TGTGCCAGCAGTGTTGGGAGAACAGGGGGCCAAGAGACCCAGTACTTC. It specifies CASSVGRTGGQETQYF.

The chain links TRBV6-5 to TRBJ1-1, with D tentatively TRBD1 (5 bases). V lost 5 bases to trimming and J lost 1 base, with 14 bases between them. Germline V gene data show CDR1 as MNHEY and CDR2 as SVGAGI. This CDR3 contains 15 residues. For the CDR3, the DNA is TGTGCCAGCAGTACTAGACAGCCCCCGAACACTGAAGCTTTCTTT. Translated: CASSTRQPPNTEAFF.

This clonotype was picked up a small number of times. V usage is TRBV7-2 and J usage is TRBJ2-1; no clear D. Trimming stripped 2 bases from V and 2 bases from J, with 10 bases between. The CDR3 runs to 15 residues. The germline CDR1 and CDR2 sequences are SGHTA and FQGNSA. CDR3 protein: CASSLSAATYNEQFF. The CDR3 nucleotides read TGTGCCAGCAGCTTATCGGCTGCAACCTACAATGAGCAGTTCTTC.

V gene TRBV25-1 combines with J gene TRBJ2-7, with a tentative D call TRBD2 (6 bases). The V gene's germline CDR1 is MGHDK and CDR2 SYGVNS. Trimming pared 8 bases from V and 1 base from J, leaving 18 bases between. This CDR3 has 15 amino acids. This CDR3 is CASQAYGGKSYEQYF. The DNA for the CDR3 is TGTGCCAGCCAGGCGTATGGGGGGAAATCCTACGAGCAGTACTTC.

This clonotype was seen a handful of times. This chain uses TRBV29-1 with TRBJ1-2; D ambiguous. This CDR3 is built from 14 residues. The V end lost 4 bases, the J end lost 3 bases, and 15 bases lay between the germline ends. The germline CDR1 and CDR2 sequences are SQVTM and ANQGSEA. CDR3 sequence (DNA): TGCAGCGTTGTCCCCCCTGAGAGGGACTATGGCTACACCTTC. Its translation is CSVVPPERDYGYTF.

This clonotype occurred a few times. The chain is built from TRBV20-1 and TRBJ2-7; D remains unclear. The CDR3 is made up of 12 amino acids. Trimming removed 3 bases at V and 6 bases at J, with 12 bases between. CDR1 is DFQATT, CDR2 SNEGSKA, per germline (reference sequence). The CDR3: CSASNLVSEQYF. The CDR3 nucleotides are TGCAGTGCTAGTAACTTGGTGAGCGAGCAGTACTTC.

In its sample, this clonotype was seen a few times. The chain couples TRBV5-1 to TRBJ2-7, with TRBD2 identical over 10 bases. The CDR3 contains 14 residues. The germline V gene has CDR1 SGHRS and CDR2 YFSETQ. V lost 2 bases to trimming and J lost 6 bases; unmatched junction nucleotides: 5. The CDR3, as DNA: TGCGCCAGCAGCTTTGGACTAGCGGCTGGCGAGCAGTACTTC. Translated, it gives CASSFGLAAGEQYF.

A word on this clonotype: No conserved phenylalanine or tryptophan ends this CDR3, so it is likely a read error. The J gene is TRBJ2-5, the V gene TRBV12-3 or TRBV12-4; the D gene is possibly TRBD2 (6 bases). Trimming took off 6 bases at V and 1 base at J, with 15 bases between the two ends. This CDR3 region has 15 residues. CDR3 nucleotides: TGTGCCAGCAGCCGAAACCCGGGACTCCAAGAGACCCAGTACTCC. Protein sequence: CASSRNPGLQETQYS.

The J gene is TRBJ1-6, the V gene TRBV29-1; tentatively, D is TRBD1 (5 bases). The CDR3 spans 14 residues. Between the trimmed V and J ends, which lost 6 bases and 13 bases, there was a span of 22 bases. Germline values: CDR1 SQVTM, CDR2 ANQGSEA. CDR3 coding DNA: TGCAGCGTAGAGACGGGGGACCCGAGATCGCCCCTCCACTTT. Translating it yields CSVETGDPRSPLHF.

This sequence joins TRBV3-1 and TRBJ2-1, with TRBD2 as a possible D gene (6 bases). This CDR3 comprises 17 residues. Germline V gives CDR1 LGHDT, CDR2 YNNKEL (reference sequence). Trimming stripped 4 bases from V and 0 bases from J, with 16 bases between. This CDR3 reads CASSPGGGASSYNEQFF. The CDR3 bases are TGTGCCAGCAGCCCGGGTGGCGGGGCGAGCTCCTACAATGAGCAGTTCTTC.

This clonotype was seen many times. The chain is built from TRBV29-1 and TRBJ2-2, with 12 bases identical to TRBD1. Unmatched junction bases numbered 5, after V lost 4 bases and J lost 5 bases. The CDR3 totals 15 residues. From germline, CDR1 is SQVTM and CDR2 ANQGSEA. DNA for the CDR3: TGCAGCGTTGTGGGACAGGGGGCTGAGACCGGGGAGCTGTTTTTT. Amino acids: CSVVGQGAETGELFF.

This clonotype was picked up many times. The rearrangement joins TRBV20-1 to TRBJ2-7, with D unresolved. Germline V gives CDR1 DFQATT, CDR2 SNEGSKA (reference sequence). Trimming took off 6 bases at V and 2 bases at J, with 8 bases between the two ends. The CDR3 is 11 residues long. CDR3 sequence: CSAARPYEQYF. The CDR3, as DNA: TGCAGTGCCGCCCGCCCCTACGAGCAGTACTTC.

Ten or more counts support this clonotype. This chain links TRBV11-2 with TRBJ1-4, with unresolved D. Looked up from germline, CDR1 is SGHAT and CDR2 is FQNNGV. CDR3 length: 13 residues. The V gene lost 6 bases and the J gene lost 3 bases, with 8 bases spanning the gap. The chain's CDR3 is CASSPAPNEKLFF. In DNA form, the CDR3 reads TGTGCCAGCAGTCCGGCCCCTAATGAAAAACTGTTTTTT.

Ten or more counts support this clonotype. The rearrangement links TRBV5-7 to TRBJ2-1, with D unresolved. TRBV5-7 is an ORF, and what it does is uncertain. The CDR3 has 12 residues. V was trimmed by 4 bases and J by 6 bases, leaving 8 bases between them. CDR3 region: CASSVPFNEQFF. In nucleotides, the CDR3 is TGTGCCAGCAGCGTACCTTTCAATGAGCAGTTCTTC.